The 2 T cell receptor beta chains presented below share a single source sample, sequenced in a study of blood T cells in healthy people across ages. Primed by a sample-barcoded 5' primer and a J-beta primer mix, a second PCR proceeded for roughly 7 to 11 cycles. One entry per CDR3 protein, called by TCRdb with MiXCR from the 5' RACE reads. Of more than 650,000 distinct CDR3 sequences listed, 20% to 30% were seen once; the top ten hold 3%. These data were also reused for a study on T cells of mothers and their children.

Input material: blood. All receptors derive from a boy between 5 and 17 years old in good health.

The rearrangement links TRBV6-1 to TRBJ1-4; no definite D call. V was shortened by 6 bases and J by 4 bases, with 15 bases between the two germline ends. This CDR3 has 15 amino acids. The germline CDR1 and CDR2 sequences are MNHNS and SASEGT. The DNA of the CDR3 is TGTGCCAGCAGCTCCGGACGGCTTCTTAATGAAAAACTGTTTTTT. It yields the protein CASSSGRLLNEKLFF.

J is TRBJ2-1 and V is TRBV18, with D perhaps TRBD2 (5 bases). This CDR3 contains 15 residues. In germline, CDR1 is KGHSH, CDR2 LQKENI. V dropped 0 bases and J dropped 8 bases, with 14 bases sitting between them. The CDR3 loop is CASSPPFAGGYEQFF. CDR3 DNA: TGTGCCAGCTCACCACCTTTCGCGGGCGGCTATGAGCAGTTCTTC.